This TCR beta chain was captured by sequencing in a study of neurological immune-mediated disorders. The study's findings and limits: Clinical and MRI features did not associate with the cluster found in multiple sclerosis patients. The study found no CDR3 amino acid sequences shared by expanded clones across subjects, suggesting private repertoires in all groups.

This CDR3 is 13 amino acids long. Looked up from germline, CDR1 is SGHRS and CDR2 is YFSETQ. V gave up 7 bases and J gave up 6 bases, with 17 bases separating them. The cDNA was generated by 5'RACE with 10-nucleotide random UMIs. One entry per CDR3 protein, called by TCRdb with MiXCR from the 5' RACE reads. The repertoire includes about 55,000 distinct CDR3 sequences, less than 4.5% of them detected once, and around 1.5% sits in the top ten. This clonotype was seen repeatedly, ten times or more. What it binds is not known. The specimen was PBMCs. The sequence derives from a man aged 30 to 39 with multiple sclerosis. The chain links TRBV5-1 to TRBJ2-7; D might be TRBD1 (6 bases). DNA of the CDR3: TGCGCCAGCGGCGAGTACAGGGAGCTCGAGCAGTACTTC. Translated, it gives CASGEYRELEQYF.